The source of this T cell receptor (beta chain) is a study of T-cell memory formation after mild COVID-19. Study as a whole: Largely, the TCR clusters proved donor specific. General study points: CD4+ contracting clones lay mainly in CM and EM, CD8+ ones in EMRA.

Looked up from germline, CDR1 is LNHNV and CDR2 is YYDKDF (reference sequence). The CDR3 sequence is 17 residues long. J lost 1 base, V lost 1 base, and 4 bases had no gene match. Comment on this clonotype: As yet, its antigen is unknown.

A 5'RACE reaction primed in the constant segment made cDNA libraries of TCR alpha and TCR beta, and these carried sample barcodes and UMIs. TCRdb fed the 5' RACE reads into MiXCR, producing one record per CDR3 protein. Seen here are about 82,000 distinct CDR3 sequences, about 15% observed once, and the top ten hold under 45%. The clonotype was recovered from a man younger than 30 who had mild COVID-19 (a few samples of this study predate the infection). Cell type and time point are not known. The sample was PBMCs or a T cell subset sorted from them (not recorded which). The V gene is TRBV15, the J gene TRBJ2-2; 9 bases line up with TRBD1. The CDR3 DNA sequence: TGTGCCACCAGCAGAGCGGGACAGGGAAAGAACACCGGGGAGCTGTTTTTT. This sequence encodes CATSRAGQGKNTGELFF.